The 13 T cell receptor beta chains below were found in one sample sequenced in a study of T-cell reconstitution after alpha-beta-depleted transplantation in children. As it was prepared, the TCRbeta library received unique molecular identifiers. TCRdb re-analysed the PCR reads in MiXCR, keeping a single row per CDR3 protein. The sample consists of about 410,000 distinct CDR3 sequences, roughly 20% of them appearing once. Sample: PBMCs from the stem cell graft donor, taken from the stem cell graft. These TCRs come from a human donor who donated a stem cell graft to a child with acute myeloid leukemia.

The DNA for the CDR3 is TGCAGTGCTAGAGATCCGTGGGATAAGTCCTACGAGCAGTACTTC. Its translation: CSARDPWDKSYEQYF. The chain combines TRBV20-1 with TRBJ2-7; unclear D gene. From germline, CDR1 is DFQATT and CDR2 SNEGSKA (reference sequence). Trimming cost V 0 bases and J 1 base, with 13 bases left between them. CDR3 length equals 15 residues.

V usage is TRBV6-5 and J usage is TRBJ2-3, with D maybe TRBD2 (6 bases). Germline V gene sequence: CDR1 MNHEY, CDR2 SVGAGI. CDR3 length: 15 amino acids. Between the trimmed V and J ends, which lost 2 bases and 1 base, there was a span of 10 bases. The CDR3 DNA follows: TGTGCCAGCAGTTACGCGGGGTTGGGCACAGATACGCAGTATTTT. Its translation is CASSYAGLGTDTQYF.

This clonotype was counted a few times. J is TRBJ2-7 and V is TRBV20-1, with D possibly being TRBD2 (5 bases). The CDR3 has 14 amino acids. The germline gives CDR1 DFQATT, CDR2 SNEGSKA (reference sequence). The ends were cut back, 2 bases at V and 3 bases at J, with 14 bases in the middle. The CDR3 loop is CSARMGARDYEQYF. CDR3 nucleotides: TGCAGTGCTAGAATGGGAGCTAGGGACTACGAGCAGTACTTC.

This clonotype appeared many times. V is TRBV29-1 and J is TRBJ2-1; TRBD2 aligns across 10 bases. In germline, CDR1 is SQVTM, CDR2 ANQGSEA. Trimming at V came to 4 bases and at J to 3 bases, leaving 3 bases not matched to a gene. The CDR3 is 14 amino acids. CDR3 region: CSVASGSLYNEQFF. The CDR3 coding sequence is TGCAGCGTTGCTAGCGGGAGTCTCTACAATGAGCAGTTCTTC.

The sample holds many counts of this clonotype. This rearrangement joins TRBV10-1 to TRBJ2-1, with 8 bases aligning to TRBD2. Trimming cost V 0 bases and J 0 bases; bases outside gene matches: 7. The CDR3 consists of 18 residues. The germline CDR1 and CDR2 sequences are WNHNN and SYGVQD (reference sequence). The CDR3 nucleotides are TGCGCCAGCAGTGAGTCCGGACTAGCTAGGCGCTCCTACAATGAGCAGTTCTTC. This translates into CASSESGLARRSYNEQFF.

The V call is TRBV20-1, the J call TRBJ2-7; the D gene is possibly TRBD2 (5 bases). Deletions cut 6 bases from V and 3 bases from J, with 15 bases between. The CDR3 runs to 13 residues. The germline gives CDR1 DFQATT, CDR2 SNEGSKA (reference sequence). The CDR3 loop is CSAQKTTIYEQYF. The CDR3 DNA sequence: TGCAGTGCACAGAAGACGACTATCTACGAGCAGTACTTC.

V is TRBV6-4 and J is TRBJ2-1, with TRBD2 as a possible D gene (6 bases). The CDR3 is 15 residues long. In germline, CDR1 is MRHNA, CDR2 SNTAGT. The V end was cut by 2 bases, the J end by 6 bases, with 14 bases between. In DNA form, the CDR3 reads TGTGCCAGCAGTGACGGAACGGGAGCTTCCAATGAGCAGTTCTTC. Translation gives CASSDGTGASNEQFF.

This clonotype has more than one count but fewer than ten. The CDR3 reads CASSATSGRAPPNEQFF. The DNA of the CDR3 is TGTGCCAGCAGCGCTACTAGCGGGAGGGCCCCCCCCAATGAGCAGTTCTTC. The genes are TRBV7-3 and TRBJ2-1, with TRBD2 identical over 13 bases. Germline values: CDR1 SGHTA, CDR2 FQGTGA. The CDR3 has 17 residues. Trimming took 5 bases from V and 6 from J; bases not matched to a gene: 10.

The chain recombines TRBV7-2 with TRBJ2-7; 8 bases line up with TRBD2. The V gene end was trimmed by 5 bases and the J gene end by 4 bases; junction bases not matched to a gene: 7. Germline values: CDR1 SGHTA, CDR2 FQGNSA. CDR3 length: 14 residues. The CDR3, as DNA: TGTGCCAGCAGCGCGATAGCGGGAAGGTACGAGCAGTACTTC. The encoded protein is CASSAIAGRYEQYF.

This clonotype was found a few times. The chain uses TRBV25-1 and TRBJ2-7, with D perhaps TRBD1 (6 bases). Trimming left V 3 bases short and J 3 bases short, with 15 bases between. The V gene's germline CDR1 is MGHDK and CDR2 SYGVNS. The CDR3 contains 15 residues. The CDR3 bases are TGTGCCAGCAGTGATCCCGGACAGACTCTCTACGAGCAGTACTTC. Its protein product is CASSDPGQTLYEQYF.

At least ten counts were recorded for this clonotype. The rearrangement links TRBV29-1 to TRBJ2-3; TRBD2 matches at 9 bases. V was clipped by 7 bases and J by 7 bases; unmatched bases: 9. Germline CDR1 SQVTM, CDR2 ANQGSEA. The CDR3 is 13 residues long. The CDR3 region has the DNA TGCAGCGGAGCCGGGACTAGCTCACATACGCAGTATTTT. It specifies CSGAGTSSHTQYF.

This clonotype showed up many times. The V and J genes are TRBV24-1 and TRBJ2-1; D possibly matches TRBD1 or TRBD2 (5 bases each). The V gene lost 3 bases and the J gene lost 2 bases, with 16 bases spanning the gap. This CDR3 comprises 17 residues. CDR1 is KGHDR, CDR2 SFDVKD, per germline. CDR3 sequence reads: CATSDPLLGETYNEQFF. CDR3 sequence (DNA): TGTGCCACCAGTGATCCCCTACTAGGGGAAACCTACAATGAGCAGTTCTTC.

This rearrangement joins TRBV18 to TRBJ2-2, with TRBD2 matching 8 bases. Germline V gene lookup returns CDR1 KGHSH and CDR2 LQKENI. J gave up 3 bases and V 5 bases, and 5 bases lay outside the gene matches. This CDR3 is built from 15 residues. The chain's CDR3 is CASSASGRDTGELFF. The CDR3 bases are TGTGCCAGCTCAGCAAGCGGGAGAGACACCGGGGAGCTGTTTTTT.